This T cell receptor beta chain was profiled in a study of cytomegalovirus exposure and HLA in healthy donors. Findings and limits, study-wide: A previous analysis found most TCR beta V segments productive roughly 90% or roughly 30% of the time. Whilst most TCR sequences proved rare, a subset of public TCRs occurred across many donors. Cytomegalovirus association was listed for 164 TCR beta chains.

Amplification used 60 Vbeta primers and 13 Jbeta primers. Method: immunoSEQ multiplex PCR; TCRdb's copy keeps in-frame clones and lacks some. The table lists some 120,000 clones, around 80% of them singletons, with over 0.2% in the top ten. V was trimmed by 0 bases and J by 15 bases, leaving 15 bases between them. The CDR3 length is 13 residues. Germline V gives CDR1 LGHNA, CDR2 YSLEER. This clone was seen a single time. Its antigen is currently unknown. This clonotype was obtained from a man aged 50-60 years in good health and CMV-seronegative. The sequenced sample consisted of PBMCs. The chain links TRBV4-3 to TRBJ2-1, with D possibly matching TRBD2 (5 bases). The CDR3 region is CASSQDPTGDPFF. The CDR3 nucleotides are TGCGCCAGCAGCCAAGATCCCACCGGGGATCCGTTCTTC.